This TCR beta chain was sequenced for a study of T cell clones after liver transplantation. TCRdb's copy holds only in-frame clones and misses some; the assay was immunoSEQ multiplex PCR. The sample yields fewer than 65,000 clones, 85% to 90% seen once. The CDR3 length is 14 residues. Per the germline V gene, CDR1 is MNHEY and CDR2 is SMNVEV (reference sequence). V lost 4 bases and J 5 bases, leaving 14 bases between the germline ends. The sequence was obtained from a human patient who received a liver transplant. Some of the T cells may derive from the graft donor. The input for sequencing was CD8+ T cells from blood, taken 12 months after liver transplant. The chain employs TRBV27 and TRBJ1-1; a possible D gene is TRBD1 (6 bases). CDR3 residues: CASSWGGGRTEAFF. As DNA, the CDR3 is TGTGCCAGCAGTTGGGGAGGGGGGAGGACTGAAGCTTTCTTT.